Sequencing of this TCR beta chain was carried out in a study of T cells in Graves' hyperthyroidism and ophthalmopathy. In the study overall: Pretreatment peripheral blood was obtained at initial diagnosis.

Germline V lookup: CDR1 SGHVS, CDR2 FQNEAQ. The CDR3 contains 15 residues. V dropped 2 bases and J dropped 3 bases, with 14 bases sitting between them. Findings of the study overall: Most thyroid clonotypes that were expanded above 0.001 also turned up in blood. Ophthalmopathy was told apart from stable hyperthyroidism by a 13 V-J model.

TCR beta CDR3 sequences were amplified from RNA transcripts. First-round RT-PCR targeting the TCR CDR3 was performed with the HTBI primer set. TCRdb analysed the multiplex PCR reads with MiXCR anew, one entry per CDR3 protein. The top ten clones hold 40% to 50% of a sample with more than 450,000 distinct CDR3 sequences, approximately 20% of them seen once. This clonotype was counted a few times. Its target is not known. Together with thyroid ultrasound, orbital computed tomography, serum thyroxine and TRAb, clinical symptoms were used for diagnoses. The chain carries TRBV7-8 and TRBJ2-7; D is perhaps TRBD1 (5 bases). The sequence derives from a man aged 40-49 years with Graves' ophthalmopathy. The specimen was blood. The CDR3 region has the DNA TGTGCCAGCAGCTTAAGGGGCCAGGGTGACTACGAGCAGTACTTC. Its translation is CASSLRGQGDYEQYF.